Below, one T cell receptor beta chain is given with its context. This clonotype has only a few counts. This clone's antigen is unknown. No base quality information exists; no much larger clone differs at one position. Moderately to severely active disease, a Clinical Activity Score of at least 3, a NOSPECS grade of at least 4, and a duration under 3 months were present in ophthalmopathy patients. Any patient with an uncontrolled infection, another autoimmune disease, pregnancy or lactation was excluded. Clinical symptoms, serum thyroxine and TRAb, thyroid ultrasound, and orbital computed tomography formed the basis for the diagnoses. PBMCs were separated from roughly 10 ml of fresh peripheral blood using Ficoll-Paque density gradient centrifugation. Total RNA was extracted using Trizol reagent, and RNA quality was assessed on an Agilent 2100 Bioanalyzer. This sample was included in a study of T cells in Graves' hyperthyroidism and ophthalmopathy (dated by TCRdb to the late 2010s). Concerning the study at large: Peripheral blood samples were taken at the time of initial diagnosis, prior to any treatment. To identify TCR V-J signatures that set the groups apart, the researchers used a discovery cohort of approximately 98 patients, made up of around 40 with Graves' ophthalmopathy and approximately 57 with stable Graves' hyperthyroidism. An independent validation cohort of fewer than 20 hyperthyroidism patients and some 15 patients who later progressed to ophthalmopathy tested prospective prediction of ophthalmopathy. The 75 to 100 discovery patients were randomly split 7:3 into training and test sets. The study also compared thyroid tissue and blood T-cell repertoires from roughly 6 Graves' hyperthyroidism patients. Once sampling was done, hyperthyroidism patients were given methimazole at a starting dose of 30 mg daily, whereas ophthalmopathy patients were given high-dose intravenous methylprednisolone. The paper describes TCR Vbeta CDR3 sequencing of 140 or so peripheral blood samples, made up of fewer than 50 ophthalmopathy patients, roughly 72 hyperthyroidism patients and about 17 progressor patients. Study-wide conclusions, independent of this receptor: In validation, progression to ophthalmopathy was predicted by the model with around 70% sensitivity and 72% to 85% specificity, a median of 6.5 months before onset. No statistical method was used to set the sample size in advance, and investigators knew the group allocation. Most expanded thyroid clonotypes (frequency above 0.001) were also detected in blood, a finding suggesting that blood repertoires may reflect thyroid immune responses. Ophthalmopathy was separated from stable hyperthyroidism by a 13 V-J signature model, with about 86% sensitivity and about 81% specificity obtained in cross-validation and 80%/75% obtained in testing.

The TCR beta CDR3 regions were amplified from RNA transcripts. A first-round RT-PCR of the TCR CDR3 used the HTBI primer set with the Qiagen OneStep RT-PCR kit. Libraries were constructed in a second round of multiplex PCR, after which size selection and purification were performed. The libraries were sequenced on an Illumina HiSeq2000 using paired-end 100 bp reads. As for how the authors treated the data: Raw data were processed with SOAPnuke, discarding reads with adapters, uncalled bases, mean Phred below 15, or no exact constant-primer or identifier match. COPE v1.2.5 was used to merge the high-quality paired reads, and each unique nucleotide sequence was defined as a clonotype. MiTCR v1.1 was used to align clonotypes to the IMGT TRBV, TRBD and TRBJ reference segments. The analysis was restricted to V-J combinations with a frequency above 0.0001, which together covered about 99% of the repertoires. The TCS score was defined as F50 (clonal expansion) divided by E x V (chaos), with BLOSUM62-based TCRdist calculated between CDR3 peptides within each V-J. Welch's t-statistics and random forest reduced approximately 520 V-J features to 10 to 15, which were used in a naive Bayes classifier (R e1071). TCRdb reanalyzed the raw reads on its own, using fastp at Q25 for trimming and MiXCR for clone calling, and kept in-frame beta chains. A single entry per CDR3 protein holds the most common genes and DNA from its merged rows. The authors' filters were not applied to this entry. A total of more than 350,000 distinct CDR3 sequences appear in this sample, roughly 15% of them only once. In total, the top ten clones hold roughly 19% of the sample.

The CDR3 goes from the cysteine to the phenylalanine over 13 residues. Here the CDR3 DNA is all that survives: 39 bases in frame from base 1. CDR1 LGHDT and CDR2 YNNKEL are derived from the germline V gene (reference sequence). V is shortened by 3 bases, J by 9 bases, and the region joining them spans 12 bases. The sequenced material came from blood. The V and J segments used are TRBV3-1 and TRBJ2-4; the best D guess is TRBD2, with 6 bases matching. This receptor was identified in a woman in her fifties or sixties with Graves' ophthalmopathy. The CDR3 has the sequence CASSQGGESIQYF. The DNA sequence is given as TGTGCCAGCAGCCAGGGGGGAGAAAGCATTCAGTACTTC.